A selection of T cell receptor beta chains follows, all from one sample in a study of blood T cell repertoires in COVID-19. Assay used: immunoSEQ multiplex PCR; TCRdb lists only in-frame clones, some missing. Found here are under 90,000 clones, 60% to 75% of them singletons; the top ten hold approximately 5.4%. The sequencing sample was made of peripheral blood. The receptors were sampled from a man in his fifties or sixties with active or convalescent COVID-19. Both conserved end residues are part of each CDR3. The order of the fields is CDR3 DNA, CDR3 protein, D gene, clone size, J gene, V gene. The D gene is left open where the match is weak. Clone size is stated in some rows and not others, as once, few, many or a class when expanded.

cdr3_nt: TGTGCCAGCAAAAGGGGGGGGGAGACCCAGTACTTC
cdr3_aa: CASKRGGETQYF
d_call: NA
clone_size: once
j_call: TRBJ2-5
v_call: TRBV2

cdr3_nt: TGTGCCAGCCGCCCCGGGGGGCTTGGAAACACCATATATTTT
cdr3_aa: CASRPGGLGNTIYF
d_call: NA
clone_size: NA
j_call: TRBJ1-3
v_call: TRBV19

cdr3_nt: TGTGCCAGCGCTTACAGGGGGCAAAAAGCTTTCTTT
cdr3_aa: CASAYRGQKAFF
d_call: TRBD1
clone_size: NA
j_call: TRBJ1-1
v_call: TRBV27

cdr3_nt: TGTGCCAGCAGCGAACGAGGGACAGGAAATTCACCCCTCCACTTT
cdr3_aa: CASSERGTGNSPLHF
d_call: TRBD1
clone_size: NA
j_call: TRBJ1-6
v_call: TRBV9

cdr3_nt: TGTGCCAGCAGTGAAGAGAGGGGGAGTAACTATGGCTACACCTTC
cdr3_aa: CASSEERGSNYGYTF
d_call: NA
clone_size: NA
j_call: TRBJ1-2
v_call: TRBV6-1

cdr3_nt: TGTGCCAGCCTTCCTCCCGCGGGGAGGAACGAGCAGTACTTC
cdr3_aa: CASLPPAGRNEQYF
d_call: NA
clone_size: few
j_call: TRBJ2-7
v_call: TRBV2

cdr3_nt: TGTGCCGGCGGGGCCAGCTTTGAAAAACTGTTTTTT
cdr3_aa: CAGGASFEKLFF
d_call: NA
clone_size: NA
j_call: TRBJ1-4
v_call: TRBV30

cdr3_nt: TGTGCCAGCAGCCGACGGACAGATAGGGGTGAAAAACTGTTTTTT
cdr3_aa: CASSRRTDRGEKLFF
d_call: NA
clone_size: NA
j_call: TRBJ1-4
v_call: TRBV16

cdr3_nt: TGTGCCTGGAGTCGCGGGACTAGCGGGCCGAGCACAGATACGCAGTATTTT
cdr3_aa: CAWSRGTSGPSTDTQYF
d_call: TRBD2
clone_size: NA
j_call: TRBJ2-3
v_call: TRBV30

cdr3_nt: TGTGCCAGTAGTATACCTCGGGACAGGATGAACACTGAAGCTTTCTTT
cdr3_aa: CASSIPRDRMNTEAFF
d_call: TRBD1
clone_size: NA
j_call: TRBJ1-1
v_call: TRBV19

cdr3_nt: TGTGCCAGCAGCCCCTTCTCTGCCTACTACAATGAGCAGTTCTTC
cdr3_aa: CASSPFSAYYNEQFF
d_call: NA
clone_size: once
j_call: TRBJ2-1
v_call: TRBV27

cdr3_nt: TGTGCCAGCAGTCCAACTGCGGGGGAAGCAGATACGCAGTATTTT
cdr3_aa: CASSPTAGEADTQYF
d_call: TRBD2
clone_size: NA
j_call: TRBJ2-3
v_call: TRBV6-5

cdr3_nt: TGTGCCAGAAGCCCGAGCCACAGGGGGGCTAACTATGGCTACACCTTC
cdr3_aa: CARSPSHRGANYGYTF
d_call: TRBD1
clone_size: NA
j_call: TRBJ1-2
v_call: TRBV5-3

cdr3_nt: TGTGCCAGCAGCTTAGCGCTCGGAGGACCCCTCCACTTT
cdr3_aa: CASSLALGGPLHF
d_call: NA
clone_size: NA
j_call: TRBJ1-6
v_call: TRBV7-2

cdr3_nt: TGTGCCAGTAGTACCCTGGGGGTAGCGGGGGGCAGCTCCTACAATGAGCAGTTCTTC
cdr3_aa: CASSTLGVAGGSSYNEQFF
d_call: TRBD2
clone_size: NA
j_call: TRBJ2-1
v_call: TRBV19

cdr3_nt: TGCGCCAGCTCCCGGGAGGGTGCCCGCACAGATACGCAGTATTTT
cdr3_aa: CASSREGARTDTQYF
d_call: TRBD2
clone_size: once
j_call: TRBJ2-3
v_call: TRBV5-1

cdr3_nt: TGTGCCAGCACTAGCCGGGAGACCCAGTACTTC
cdr3_aa: CASTSRETQYF
d_call: NA
clone_size: NA
j_call: TRBJ2-5
v_call: TRBV2

cdr3_nt: TGTGCCAGCGGCACTAGCGGGGGTTCAGATACGCAGTATTTT
cdr3_aa: CASGTSGGSDTQYF
d_call: TRBD2
clone_size: NA
j_call: TRBJ2-3
v_call: TRBV7-2

cdr3_nt: TGTGCCAGCACCCATGGGGGGGTTCAAGAGACCCAGTACTTC
cdr3_aa: CASTHGGVQETQYF
d_call: TRBD2
clone_size: NA
j_call: TRBJ2-5
v_call: TRBV6-5

cdr3_nt: TGTGCCATCAGTGGGCCGGGACAACCTGAGCAGTACTTC
cdr3_aa: CAISGPGQPEQYF
d_call: NA
clone_size: few
j_call: TRBJ2-7
v_call: TRBV10-3

cdr3_nt: TGTGCCAGCAGCGTAGGCTCCGACTCCCAGGGGACCCAGTACTTC
cdr3_aa: CASSVGSDSQGTQYF
d_call: NA
clone_size: NA
j_call: TRBJ2-5
v_call: TRBV9

cdr3_nt: TGTGCCAGCAGGGGACTAGCGGGGAGCCAAGAGACCCAGTACTTC
cdr3_aa: CASRGLAGSQETQYF
d_call: TRBD2
clone_size: NA
j_call: TRBJ2-5
v_call: TRBV27

cdr3_nt: TGCGCCAGCAGCCGGCGGGGGGCGGAGACCCAGTACTTC
cdr3_aa: CASSRRGAETQYF
d_call: TRBD2
clone_size: NA
j_call: TRBJ2-5
v_call: TRBV5-1

cdr3_nt: TGTGCCAGCAGCTTAGGCCGGGGGGTTGGTCAGCCCCAGCATTTT
cdr3_aa: CASSLGRGVGQPQHF
d_call: NA
clone_size: NA
j_call: TRBJ1-5
v_call: TRBV13

cdr3_nt: TGTGCCAGCAGCAGGGGGCCCAAACCCTACAATGAGCAGTTCTTC
cdr3_aa: CASSRGPKPYNEQFF
d_call: TRBD1
clone_size: NA
j_call: TRBJ2-1
v_call: TRBV3-1/TRBV3-2

cdr3_nt: TGCAGCGTTGGGACAGGGAGAGAGACTGAAGCTTTCTTT
cdr3_aa: CSVGTGRETEAFF
d_call: TRBD1
clone_size: NA
j_call: TRBJ1-1
v_call: TRBV29-1

cdr3_nt: TGTGCCAGCAGTTACCCGGAGATCTATTACGAGCAGTACTTC
cdr3_aa: CASSYPEIYYEQYF
d_call: NA
clone_size: few
j_call: TRBJ2-7
v_call: TRBV6-2/TRBV6-3

cdr3_nt: TGTGCCAGCAGCGTAGCCTCTCCGGGGGAGCAGTACTTC
cdr3_aa: CASSVASPGEQYF
d_call: NA
clone_size: NA
j_call: TRBJ2-7
v_call: TRBV9

cdr3_nt: TGTGCCAGCAGTTACCTCGGGGGGGGCAATCAGCCCCAGCATTTT
cdr3_aa: CASSYLGGGNQPQHF
d_call: NA
clone_size: NA
j_call: TRBJ1-5
v_call: TRBV7-2

cdr3_nt: TGTGCCAGCAGGTCGGGACAGGGTGGCGAGCAGTACTTC
cdr3_aa: CASRSGQGGEQYF
d_call: TRBD1
clone_size: NA
j_call: TRBJ2-7
v_call: TRBV6-5

cdr3_nt: TGTGCCATCAGTGGGGGGACAGGGAAGGGCCACGAGCAGTACTTC
cdr3_aa: CAISGGTGKGHEQYF
d_call: TRBD1
clone_size: NA
j_call: TRBJ2-7
v_call: TRBV10-3

cdr3_nt: TGTGCCAGCAGTCACCGGGACAGGGGTAGCGAGCAGTACTTC
cdr3_aa: CASSHRDRGSEQYF
d_call: TRBD1
clone_size: few
j_call: TRBJ2-7
v_call: TRBV6-5

cdr3_nt: TGTGCCAGCAGTGTCCAGACGGGTTCTAATGAAAAACTGTTTTTT
cdr3_aa: CASSVQTGSNEKLFF
d_call: NA
clone_size: NA
j_call: TRBJ1-4
v_call: TRBV2

cdr3_nt: TGTGCCAGCAGACCGGGACTGTATGGCTACACCTTC
cdr3_aa: CASRPGLYGYTF
d_call: NA
clone_size: few
j_call: TRBJ1-2
v_call: TRBV28

cdr3_nt: TGTGCCAGCAGATTCAGGGGGGTGAGTACTGAAGCTTTCTTT
cdr3_aa: CASRFRGVSTEAFF
d_call: TRBD1
clone_size: few
j_call: TRBJ1-1
v_call: TRBV6-5

cdr3_nt: TGCGCCAGCAGCTTGGCAGGGGATGGCACAGATACGCAGTATTTT
cdr3_aa: CASSLAGDGTDTQYF
d_call: NA
clone_size: NA
j_call: TRBJ2-3
v_call: TRBV5-1

cdr3_nt: TGTGCCTGGTCCCCCGGCACAGATACGCAGTATTTT
cdr3_aa: CAWSPGTDTQYF
d_call: NA
clone_size: NA
j_call: TRBJ2-3
v_call: TRBV30

cdr3_nt: TGCGCCAGCAGCCTTGACTCCATGAACACTGAAGCTTTCTTT
cdr3_aa: CASSLDSMNTEAFF
d_call: NA
clone_size: NA
j_call: TRBJ1-1
v_call: TRBV5-1

cdr3_nt: TGCGCCAGCAGCTCCGACAGAGACTACGAGCAGTACTTC
cdr3_aa: CASSSDRDYEQYF
d_call: NA
clone_size: once
j_call: TRBJ2-7
v_call: TRBV5-1

cdr3_nt: TGTGCCAGCTCACCGGGCGTTGGGGCAGATTATGGCTACACCTTC
cdr3_aa: CASSPGVGADYGYTF
d_call: NA
clone_size: NA
j_call: TRBJ1-2
v_call: TRBV18

cdr3_nt: TGTGCCAGCAGCTTAACAGAGCTATGGAGCACAGATACGCAGTATTTT
cdr3_aa: CASSLTELWSTDTQYF
d_call: NA
clone_size: once
j_call: TRBJ2-3
v_call: TRBV7-9

cdr3_nt: TGTGCTAGCAGCTTAGGGATCCTGACTAGCGGGGGTCCCAATGAGCAGTTCTTC
cdr3_aa: CASSLGILTSGGPNEQFF
d_call: TRBD2
clone_size: once
j_call: TRBJ2-1
v_call: TRBV7-7

cdr3_nt: TGTGCCAGCAGCGCGGCGACACGGAACACTGAAGCTTTCTTT
cdr3_aa: CASSAATRNTEAFF
d_call: NA
clone_size: NA
j_call: TRBJ1-1
v_call: TRBV9

cdr3_nt: TGTGCCAGCAGCCTGTGGGGAGGAGAGACCCAGTACTTC
cdr3_aa: CASSLWGGETQYF
d_call: NA
clone_size: NA
j_call: TRBJ2-5
v_call: TRBV9

cdr3_nt: TGTGCCAGCAGCCAACGAGGGCAGTACTTC
cdr3_aa: CASSQRGQYF
d_call: NA
clone_size: NA
j_call: TRBJ2-7
v_call: TRBV2

cdr3_nt: TGTGCCAGCAGTGACAGGGAGGGAAATCAGCCCCAGCATTTT
cdr3_aa: CASSDREGNQPQHF
d_call: NA
clone_size: NA
j_call: TRBJ1-5
v_call: TRBV6-1

cdr3_nt: TGTGCCAGCAGCCGGACCGGGACAGGGCCCTACGAGCAGTACTTC
cdr3_aa: CASSRTGTGPYEQYF
d_call: TRBD1
clone_size: NA
j_call: TRBJ2-7
v_call: TRBV14

cdr3_nt: TGTGCCAGCAGCCCGGGACAGAGCTCTCTCTATGGCTACACCTTC
cdr3_aa: CASSPGQSSLYGYTF
d_call: TRBD1
clone_size: few
j_call: TRBJ1-2
v_call: TRBV7-9

cdr3_nt: TGTGCCAGCCACAGGGGGAACGAGCAGTACTTC
cdr3_aa: CASHRGNEQYF
d_call: TRBD1
clone_size: NA
j_call: TRBJ2-7
v_call: TRBV27